This TCR beta chain was sequenced in a study of blood T cell repertoires in COVID-19. The data were produced by immunoSEQ multiplex PCR, yet TCRdb's version contains in-frame clones alone and is incomplete. The sample includes 410,000 or so clones, about 89% of them seen just once. V shed 7 bases and J 4 bases; nucleotides not matched to a gene: 3. CDR3 length: 11 residues. Germline-derived CDR1 and CDR2 are GTSNPN and SVGIG (reference sequence). Source material: peripheral blood. This clonotype was obtained from a woman in her 40s with COVID-19, enrolled during active disease. The chain is built from TRBV30 and TRBJ1-1, with 7 positions matching TRBD1. CDR3 amino acids: CALQGVTEAFF. CDR3 bases: TGTGCCTTGCAGGGGGTCACTGAAGCTTTCTTT.